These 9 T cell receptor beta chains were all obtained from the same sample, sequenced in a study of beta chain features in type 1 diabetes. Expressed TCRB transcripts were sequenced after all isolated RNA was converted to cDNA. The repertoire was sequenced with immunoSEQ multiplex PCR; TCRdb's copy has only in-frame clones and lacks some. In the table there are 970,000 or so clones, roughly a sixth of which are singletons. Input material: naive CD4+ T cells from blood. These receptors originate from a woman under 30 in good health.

CDR3 DNA sequence: TGTGCCAGCAGCGTAGGCTCTCCGTGGGAGCTGTTTTTT. Translating gives CASSVGSPWELFF. This chain uses TRBV9 with TRBJ2-2; no clear D gene. This CDR3 is built from 13 residues. Trimming pared 0 bases from V and 9 bases from J, leaving 9 bases between. Germline loops: CDR1 SGDLS, CDR2 YYNGEE.

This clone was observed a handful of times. The CDR3 DNA reads TGTGCCAGCAGTTCCCTAGGAGCGGGAGGCCAAGAGACCCAGTACTTC. Its protein product is CASSSLGAGGQETQYF. V is TRBV28 and J is TRBJ2-5; 9 bases match TRBD2. This CDR3 is built from 16 residues. With 4 bases clipped from V and 1 base from J, the junction kept 7 bases outside the gene matches. Germline values: CDR1 MDHEN, CDR2 SYDVKM. Using reference TRBV28 and TRBJ2-5 for the parts outside the CDR3, the full variable domain is DVKVTQSSRYLVKRTGEKVFLECVQDMDHENMFWYRQDPGLGLRLIYFSYDVKMKEKGDIPEGYSVSREKKERFSLILESASTNQTSMYLCASSSLGAGGQETQYFGPGTRLLVL.

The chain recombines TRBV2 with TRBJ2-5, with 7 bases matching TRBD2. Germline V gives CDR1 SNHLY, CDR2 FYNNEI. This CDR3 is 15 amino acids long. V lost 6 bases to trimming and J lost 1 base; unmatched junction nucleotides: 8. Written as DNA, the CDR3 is TGTGCCAGCAGCGTCGCGGGGAGGGGCCAAGAGACCCAGTACTTC. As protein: CASSVAGRGQETQYF.

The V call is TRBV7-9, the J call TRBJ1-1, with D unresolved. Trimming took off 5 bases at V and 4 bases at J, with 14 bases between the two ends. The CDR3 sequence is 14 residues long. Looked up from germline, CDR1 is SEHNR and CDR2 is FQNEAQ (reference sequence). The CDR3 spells CASSHHGVGTEAFF. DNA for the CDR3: TGTGCCAGCAGCCATCACGGCGTCGGCACTGAAGCTTTCTTT.

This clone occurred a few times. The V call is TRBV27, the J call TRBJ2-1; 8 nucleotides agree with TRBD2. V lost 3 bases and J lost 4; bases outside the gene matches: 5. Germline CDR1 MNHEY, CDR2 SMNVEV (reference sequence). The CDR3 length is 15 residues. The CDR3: CASSLGLGNYNEQFF. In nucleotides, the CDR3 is TGTGCCAGCAGTTTGGGACTAGGGAATTACAATGAGCAGTTCTTC.

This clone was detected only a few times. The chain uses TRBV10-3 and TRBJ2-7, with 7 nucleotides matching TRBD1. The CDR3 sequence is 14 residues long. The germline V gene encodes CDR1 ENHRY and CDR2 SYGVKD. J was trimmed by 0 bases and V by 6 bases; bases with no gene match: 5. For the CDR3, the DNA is TGTGCCATCAGCAGACAGGGTAGCTCCTACGAGCAGTACTTC. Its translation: CAISRQGSSYEQYF.

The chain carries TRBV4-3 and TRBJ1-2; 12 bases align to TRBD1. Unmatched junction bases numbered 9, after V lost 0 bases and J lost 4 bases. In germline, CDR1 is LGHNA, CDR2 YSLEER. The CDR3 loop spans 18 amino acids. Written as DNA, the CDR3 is TGCGCCAGCAGCCAAGATCCGGGACAGGGGGCCTCGGGCTATGGCTACACCTTC. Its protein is CASSQDPGQGASGYGYTF.

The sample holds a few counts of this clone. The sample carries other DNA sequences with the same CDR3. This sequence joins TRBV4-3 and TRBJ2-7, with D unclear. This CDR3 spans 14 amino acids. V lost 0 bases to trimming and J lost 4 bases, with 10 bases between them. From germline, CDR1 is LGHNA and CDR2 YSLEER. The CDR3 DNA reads TGCGCCAGCAGCCAAGATCTCGGCCCTTACGAGCAGTACTTC. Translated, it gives CASSQDLGPYEQYF.

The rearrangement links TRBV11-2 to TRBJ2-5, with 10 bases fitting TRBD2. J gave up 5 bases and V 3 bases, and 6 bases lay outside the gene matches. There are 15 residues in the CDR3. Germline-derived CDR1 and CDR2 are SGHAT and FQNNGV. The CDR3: CASSFKREGGETQYF. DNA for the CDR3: TGTGCCAGCAGCTTTAAGCGGGAGGGCGGGGAGACCCAGTACTTC.